This T cell receptor (beta chain) comes out of a study of read filtering for tumor transcriptome and immune sequencing. Whole-study context: Revised staging placed eight or nine patients in R-ISS I, 15 to 20 in II, more than 5 in III. Per sample, TCR-region reads ranged about 4 to 10.27 million by IR-seq, roughly 75 to 1,400 by RNA-seq.

Bone marrow was sampled from every patient at the time of active disease. Molecular barcoded adaptors covering alpha/delta and beta/gamma chains were used on around 400 ng RNA. TCRdb ran MiXCR on the reads and lists one entry per CDR3 protein. The sample has about 93,000 distinct CDR3 sequences, about a fifth seen once. V shed 6 bases, J shed 8 bases, and the junction held 8 bases outside the gene matches. The germline V gene encodes CDR1 DFQATT and CDR2 SNEGSKA (reference sequence). The CDR3 has 14 amino acids. General observations from the study: Without single-read clonotypes, shared clonotype proportions correlated more between IR-seq and RNA-seq.

This clonotype came up many times. The antigen is not known. The TCR was taken from a donor aged 40 or over with multiple myeloma. This sequence joins TRBV20-1 and TRBJ2-1; 12 positions agree with TRBD2. The sequenced sample was a population of CD138-negative cells sorted from bone marrow. The CDR3 DNA reads as TGCAGTGCATCGGGACTAGCGGGCCCCGATGAGCAGTTCTTC. This translates into CSASGLAGPDEQFF.